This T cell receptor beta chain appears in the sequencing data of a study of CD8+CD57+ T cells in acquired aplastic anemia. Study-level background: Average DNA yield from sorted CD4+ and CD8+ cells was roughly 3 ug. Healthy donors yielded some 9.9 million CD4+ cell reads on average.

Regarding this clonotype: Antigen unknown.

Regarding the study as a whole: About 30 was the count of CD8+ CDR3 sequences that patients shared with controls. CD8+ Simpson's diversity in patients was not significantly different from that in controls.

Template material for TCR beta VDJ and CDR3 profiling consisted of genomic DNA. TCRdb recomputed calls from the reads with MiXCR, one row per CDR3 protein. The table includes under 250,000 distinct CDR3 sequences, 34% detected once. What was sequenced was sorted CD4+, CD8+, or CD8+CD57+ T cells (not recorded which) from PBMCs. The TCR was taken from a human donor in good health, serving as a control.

The CDR3 spells CASGWEGDTIYF. As DNA, the CDR3 is TGTGCCAGCGGCTGGGAAGGAGACACCATATATTTT. V is TRBV7-6 and J is TRBJ1-3; no firm D call. The length of the CDR3 is 12 residues. CDR1 is SGHVS, CDR2 FNYEAQ, per germline. V lost 8 bases and J lost 8, with 13 bases in between.